This T cell receptor beta chain originates from a study of regulatory T cells in long-lasting Graves disease. In the study overall: Less than 3 months of antithyroid drugs had been taken by newly diagnosed Graves' patients.

CDR1 SNHLY and CDR2 FYNNEI come from the germline V gene. The V end lost 8 bases, the J end lost 2 bases, and 10 bases lay between the germline ends. The CDR3 spans 12 residues. Whole-study results and caveats: A greater number of public clonotypes (approximately 2,500) was shared by persistent patients than by new patients (approximately 910). The sample size was small, and this may have reduced accuracy.

Time point: newly diagnosed GD, antithyroid drugs for less than 3 months. Making the TCR library involved RNA that had been extracted from PBMCs. This clonotype was counted ten times or more. As yet, its antigen is unknown. Building of the TCR beta libraries involved iRepertoire HTBI primers and Arm-PCR of CDR3 regions. One entry per CDR3 protein results from TCRdb running MiXCR on the multiplex PCR reads. The sample contains roughly 560,000 distinct CDR3 sequences, around 12% of which appear only once. The same specimen was also included in a second study, on T cells in Graves' hyperthyroidism and ophthalmopathy. As that report states: Ophthalmopathy was told apart from stable hyperthyroidism by a 13 V-J model.

V usage is TRBV2 and J usage is TRBJ2-7; tentative D call: TRBD1 (6 bases). The receptor's source is a woman aged 30 to 39 with Graves disease. The sample was peripheral blood mononuclear cells (PBMCs), taken at new diagnosis, from a patient treated with antithyroid drugs. The CDR3 bases are TGTGCCAGCGGCAGGGGTACCTACGAGCAGTACTTC. This codes for CASGRGTYEQYF.